Presented here are 10 T cell receptor beta chains from one specimen sequenced in a study of cytotoxic CD8 clonotypes in ibrutinib-treated CLL. Libraries were prepared by immunoSEQ multiplex PCR; TCRdb keeps only in-frame clonotypes and omits some of them. Among 150,000 or so clones listed, 65% to 85% were seen once. This specimen was PBMCs, taken after 36 months of ibrutinib treatment. The origin of the receptors is a human donor with chronic lymphocytic leukemia.

V gene TRBV6-5 combines with J gene TRBJ2-7; no reliable D call. The CDR3 covers 13 residues. CDR1 and CDR2 (germline): MNHEY, SVGAGI. Trimming left V 10 bases short and J 2 bases short, with 15 bases between. The CDR3 here is CATRSLGTYEQYF. Written as DNA, the CDR3 is TGTGCCACCCGGTCCTTGGGGACCTACGAGCAGTACTTC.

The genes are TRBV4-1 and TRBJ2-7; D is unresolved. Deletions cut 1 base from V and 4 bases from J, with 5 bases between. Germline loops: CDR1 MGHRA, CDR2 YSYEKL. The CDR3 loop spans 12 amino acids. DNA of the CDR3: TGCGCCAGCAGCCAAGTTCCGTACGAGCAGTACTTC. This encodes CASSQVPYEQYF.

The chain links TRBV7-3 to TRBJ2-1, with 11 bases matching TRBD2. The CDR3 is 14 amino acids. V lost 5 bases to trimming and J lost 6 bases; unmatched junction nucleotides: 3. The germline V gene has CDR1 SGHTA and CDR2 FQGTGA. The CDR3 protein is CASSRLAGRNEQFF. CDR3 coding DNA: TGTGCCAGCAGCCGACTAGCGGGACGCAATGAGCAGTTCTTC.

This chain uses TRBV5-1 with TRBJ1-1; no clear D gene. The CDR3 totals 12 residues. Trimming left V 3 bases short and J 11 bases short, with 14 bases between. Germline values: CDR1 SGHRS, CDR2 YFSETQ. The CDR3 loop reads CASSSILGLAFF. For the CDR3, the DNA is TGCGCCAGCAGCTCTATCCTAGGGCTCGCTTTCTTT. The variable domain in full, completed from reference TRBV5-1 and TRBJ1-1, reads KAGVTQTPRYLIKTRGQQVTLSCSPISGHRSVSWYQQTPGQGLQFLFEYFSETQRNKGNFPGRFSGRQFSNSRSEMNVSTLELGDSALYLCASSSILGLAFFGQGTRLTVV.

The chain joins TRBV7-9 to TRBJ1-4; weak D call: TRBD1 (6 bases). Deletions cut 4 bases from V and 5 bases from J, with 11 bases between. This CDR3 has 14 amino acids. CDR1 SEHNR and CDR2 FQNEAQ come from the germline V gene (reference sequence). In nucleotides, the CDR3 is TGTGCCAGCAGCTCTGGGACAAGCAATGAAAAACTGTTTTTT. This translates into CASSSGTSNEKLFF.

The CDR3 nucleotides read TGTGCCAGCAGCTCAGGACCCATGACACCAGAAAACATTCAGTACTTC. This gives the protein CASSSGPMTPENIQYF. The V gene is TRBV7-3, the J gene TRBJ2-4; D gene unclear. The germline gives CDR1 SGHTA, CDR2 FQGTGA. Between the trimmed V and J ends, which lost 4 bases and 5 bases, there was a span of 18 bases. The CDR3 consists of 16 residues.

In its sample, this clone was seen a few times. The DNA for the CDR3 is TGTGCCAGCAGCCAAGATTCACAGGGAGGCACTGAAGCTTTCTTT. Encoded protein: CASSQDSQGGTEAFF. The gene calls are TRBV4-2 and TRBJ1-1; D perhaps matches TRBD1 (6 bases). Germline assignment: CDR1 LGHNA and CDR2 YNFKEQ. V lost 0 bases and J lost 4, with 12 bases in between. The CDR3 is made up of 15 amino acids.

The rearrangement joins TRBV27 to TRBJ2-3; 8 nucleotides match TRBD2. The junction had 13 bases not matched to a gene; V was cut back by 3 bases and J by 2 bases. The CDR3 is made up of 18 amino acids. CDR1 is MNHEY, CDR2 SMNVEV, per germline (reference sequence). The CDR3 coding sequence is TGTGCCAGCAGTTTGAGCCCAGCGGGGGACGCATTCACAGATACGCAGTATTTT. Translated, it gives CASSLSPAGDAFTDTQYF.

The chain joins TRBV19 to TRBJ1-6, with TRBD1 matching 9 bases. The length of the CDR3 is 16 residues. After removal of 5 bases from V and 8 bases from J, the junction contained 10 bases not matched to a gene. In germline, CDR1 is LNHDA, CDR2 SQIVND (reference sequence). In nucleotides, the CDR3 is TGTGCCAGTAGTTCGGACCGGGACAGGGATTATTCACCCCTCCACTTT. Protein: CASSSDRDRDYSPLHF.

The chain combines TRBV5-4 with TRBJ2-1; 9 bases map to TRBD1. The V and J ends lost 6 bases and 7 bases, in that order; junction bases with no gene match: 5. The CDR3 has 13 amino acids. Germline values: CDR1 SGHNT, CDR2 YYREEE (reference sequence). CDR3 DNA sequence: TGTGCCAGCACCTGGACAGGGGTGAATGAGCAGTTCTTC. Translated, it gives CASTWTGVNEQFF. The complete variable domain, with remaining parts taken from reference TRBV5-4 and TRBJ2-1, reads ETGVTQSPTHLIKTRGQQVTLRCSSQSGHNTVSWYQQALGQGPQFIFQYYREEENGRGNFPPRFSGLQFPNYSSELNVNALELDDSALYLCASTWTGVNEQFFGPGTRLTVL.